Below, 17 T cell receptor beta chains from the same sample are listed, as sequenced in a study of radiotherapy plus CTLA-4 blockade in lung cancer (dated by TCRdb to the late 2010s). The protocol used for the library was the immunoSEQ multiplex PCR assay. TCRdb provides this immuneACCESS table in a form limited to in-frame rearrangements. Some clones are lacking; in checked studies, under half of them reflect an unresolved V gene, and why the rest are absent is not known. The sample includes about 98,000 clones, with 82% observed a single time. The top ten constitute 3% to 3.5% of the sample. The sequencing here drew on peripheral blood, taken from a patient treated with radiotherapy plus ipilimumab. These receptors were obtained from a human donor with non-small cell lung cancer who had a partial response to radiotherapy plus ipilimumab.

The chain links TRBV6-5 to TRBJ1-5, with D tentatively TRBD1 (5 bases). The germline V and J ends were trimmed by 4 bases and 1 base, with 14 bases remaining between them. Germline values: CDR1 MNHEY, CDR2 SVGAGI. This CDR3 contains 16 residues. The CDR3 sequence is CASSFGAGRSNQPQHF. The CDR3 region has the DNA TGTGCCAGCAGTTTTGGGGCAGGGAGGAGCAATCAGCCCCAGCATTTT.

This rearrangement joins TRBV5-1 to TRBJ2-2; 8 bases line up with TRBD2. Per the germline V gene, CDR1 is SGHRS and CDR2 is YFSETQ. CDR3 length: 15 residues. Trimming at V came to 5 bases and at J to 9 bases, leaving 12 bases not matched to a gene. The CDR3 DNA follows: TGCGCCAGCAGAGAAACTAGCGGAGACATTCGGGAGCTGTTTTTT. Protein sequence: CASRETSGDIRELFF.

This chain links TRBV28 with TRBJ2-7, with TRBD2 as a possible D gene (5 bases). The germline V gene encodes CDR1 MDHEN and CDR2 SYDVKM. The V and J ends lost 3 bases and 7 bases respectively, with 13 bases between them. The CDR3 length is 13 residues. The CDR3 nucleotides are TGTGCCAGCAGTTTGGAGGTAACCCAAGAGCAGTACTTC. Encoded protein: CASSLEVTQEQYF.

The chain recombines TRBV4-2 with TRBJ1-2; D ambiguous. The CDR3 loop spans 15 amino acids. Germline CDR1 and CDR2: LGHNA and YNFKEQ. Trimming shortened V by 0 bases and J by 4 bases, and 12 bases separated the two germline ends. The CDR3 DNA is TGTGCCAGCAGCCAAGATTCGTCGGAGGGCTATGGCTACACCTTC. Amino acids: CASSQDSSEGYGYTF.

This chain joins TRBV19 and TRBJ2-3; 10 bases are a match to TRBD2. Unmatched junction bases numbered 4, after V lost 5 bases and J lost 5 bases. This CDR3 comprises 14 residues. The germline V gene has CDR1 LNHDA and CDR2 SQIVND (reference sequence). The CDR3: CASSLAGAVDTQYF. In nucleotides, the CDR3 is TGTGCCAGTAGTCTAGCGGGAGCGGTAGATACGCAGTATTTT.

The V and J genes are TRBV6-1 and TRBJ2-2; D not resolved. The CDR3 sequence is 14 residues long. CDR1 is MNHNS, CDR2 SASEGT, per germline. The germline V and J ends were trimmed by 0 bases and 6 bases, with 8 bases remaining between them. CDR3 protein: CASSEAAAAGELFF. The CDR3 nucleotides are TGTGCCAGCAGTGAAGCGGCGGCCGCCGGGGAGCTGTTTTTT.

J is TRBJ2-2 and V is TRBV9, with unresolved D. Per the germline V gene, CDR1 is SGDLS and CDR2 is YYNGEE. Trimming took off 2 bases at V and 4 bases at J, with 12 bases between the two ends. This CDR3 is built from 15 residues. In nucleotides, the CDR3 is TGTGCCAGCAGCGTCGTAGCATCGGGCACCGGGGAGCTGTTTTTT. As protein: CASSVVASGTGELFF.

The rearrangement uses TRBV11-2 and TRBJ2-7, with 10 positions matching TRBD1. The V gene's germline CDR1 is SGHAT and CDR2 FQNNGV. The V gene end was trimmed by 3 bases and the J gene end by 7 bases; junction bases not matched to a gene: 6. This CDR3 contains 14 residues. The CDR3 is CASSFGTGAGEQYF. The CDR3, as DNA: TGTGCCAGCAGCTTTGGGACAGGGGCAGGAGAGCAGTACTTC.

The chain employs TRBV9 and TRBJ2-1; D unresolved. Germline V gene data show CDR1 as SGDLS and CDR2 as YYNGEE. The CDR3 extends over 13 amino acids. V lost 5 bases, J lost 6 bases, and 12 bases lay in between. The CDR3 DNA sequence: TGTGCCAGCAGTGCCCCGGCGGCCAATGAGCAGTTCTTC. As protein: CASSAPAANEQFF. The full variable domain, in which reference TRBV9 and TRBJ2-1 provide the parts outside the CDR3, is DSGVTQTPKHLITATGQRVTLRCSPRSGDLSVYWYQQSLDQGLQFLIQYYNGEERAKGNILERFSAQQFPDLHSELNLSSLELGDSALYFCASSAPAANEQFFGPGTRLTVL.

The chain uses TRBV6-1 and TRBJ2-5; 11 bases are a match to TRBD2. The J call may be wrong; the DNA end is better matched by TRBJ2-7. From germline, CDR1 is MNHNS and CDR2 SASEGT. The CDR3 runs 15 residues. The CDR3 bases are TGTGCCAGCAGGGGGTATAGCGGGAGGGTCTACGAGCAGTACTTC. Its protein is CASRGYSGRVYEQYF.

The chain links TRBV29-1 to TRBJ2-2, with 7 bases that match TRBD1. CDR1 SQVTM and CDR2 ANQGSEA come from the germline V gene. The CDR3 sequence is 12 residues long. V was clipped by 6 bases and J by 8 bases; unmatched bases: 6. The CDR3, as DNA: TGCAGCGTGGGGACAGTGGGTGGGGAGCTGTTTTTT. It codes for CSVGTVGGELFF.

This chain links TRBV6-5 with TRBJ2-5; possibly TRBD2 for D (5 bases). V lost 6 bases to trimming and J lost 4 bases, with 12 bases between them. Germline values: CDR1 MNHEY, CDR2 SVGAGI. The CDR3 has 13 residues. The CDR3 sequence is CASSLRLRETQYF. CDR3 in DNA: TGTGCCAGCAGCCTCCGACTACGAGAGACCCAGTACTTC.

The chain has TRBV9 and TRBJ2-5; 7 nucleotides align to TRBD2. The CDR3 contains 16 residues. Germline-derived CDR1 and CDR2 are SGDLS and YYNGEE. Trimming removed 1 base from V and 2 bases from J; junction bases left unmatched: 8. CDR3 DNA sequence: TGTGCCAGCAGCGTACAGGCTAGCGGAGCTCAAGAGACCCAGTACTTC. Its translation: CASSVQASGAQETQYF. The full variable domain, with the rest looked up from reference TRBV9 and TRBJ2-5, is DSGVTQTPKHLITATGQRVTLRCSPRSGDLSVYWYQQSLDQGLQFLIQYYNGEERAKGNILERFSAQQFPDLHSELNLSSLELGDSALYFCASSVQASGAQETQYFGPGTRLLVL.

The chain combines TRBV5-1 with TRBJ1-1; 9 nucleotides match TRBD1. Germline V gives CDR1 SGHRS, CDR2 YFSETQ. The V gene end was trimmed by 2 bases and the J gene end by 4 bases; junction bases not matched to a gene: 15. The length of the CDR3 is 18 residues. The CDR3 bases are TGCGCCAGCAGCTTCGGTACAGGACAGGGGATCGGGGGCACTGAAGCTTTCTTT. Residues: CASSFGTGQGIGGTEAFF.

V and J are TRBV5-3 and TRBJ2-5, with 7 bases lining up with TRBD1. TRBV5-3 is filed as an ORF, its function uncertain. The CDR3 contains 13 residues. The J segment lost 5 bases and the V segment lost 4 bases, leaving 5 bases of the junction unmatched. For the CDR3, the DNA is TGTGCCAGAAGCCCGGACAGGACGGAGACCCAGTACTTC. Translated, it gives CARSPDRTETQYF.

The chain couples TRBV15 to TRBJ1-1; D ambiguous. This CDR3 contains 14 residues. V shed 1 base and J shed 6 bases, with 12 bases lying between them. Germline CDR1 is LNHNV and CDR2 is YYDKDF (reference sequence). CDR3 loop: CATSRGHYTPEAFF. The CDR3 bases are TGTGCCACCAGCAGAGGGCACTATACTCCTGAAGCTTTCTTT.

The chain's CDR3 is CASRERQGARYEQYF. The CDR3 bases are TGTGCCAGCAGGGAAAGACAGGGGGCGCGGTACGAGCAGTACTTC. The chain uses TRBV6-5 and TRBJ2-7; 10 bases agree with TRBD1. Trimming took 6 bases from V and 4 from J; bases not matched to a gene: 9. The CDR3 has 15 residues. Germline V lookup: CDR1 MNHEY, CDR2 SVGAGI.